This entry features one TCR beta chain sequence. Its antigen remains unknown. This sample is drawn from a study of shared clonotypes between healthy human individuals. Study-level findings and limits: An expected dependence of interdonor clonotype sharing on sequencing depth was noted.

Assay execution took place at the deep level. The protocol was immunoSEQ multiplex PCR, while the TCRdb copy is restricted to in-frame clones and leaves out a portion. The sample includes more than 80,000 clones, roughly 69% seen only once; the top ten take around 41%. This CDR3 comprises 14 residues. CDR1 MNHNY and CDR2 SVGAGI come from the germline V gene (reference sequence). Trimming removed 0 bases at V and 4 bases at J, with 10 bases between. The receptor was isolated from a young man in good health. This chain connects TRBV6-6 to TRBJ2-7; D may be TRBD2 (6 bases). The sample taken for sequencing was memory CD8+ T cells sorted from blood. Subset reported: CD45RO+ cells pooled with CCR7-negative TemRA cells. CDR3 amino acids: CASSYSREAYEQYF. DNA of the CDR3: TGTGCCAGCAGTTACTCGAGGGAGGCGTACGAGCAGTACTTC.